This TCR beta chain originates from a study of OX40 agonist ivuxolimab in advanced cancers. Study information: Treatment of patients was with ivuxolimab, an agonistic anti-OX40 (CD134) antibody. Patients were roughly 83% male with ages about 23 to 79, mean about 65. Study-wide points: Dosing at 0.1 to 3.0 mg/kg was accompanied by clonal expansion of CD4+ and CD8+ blood T cells by week 6.

Collection of blood occurred at baseline, at cycle 4 day 1, and at cycle 7 day 1. This table comes from immunoSEQ multiplex PCR, and its TCRdb copy is limited to in-frame clones, with some not included. Of over 15,000 clones listed, 85% to 90% are singletons. The V and J ends lost 0 bases and 3 bases respectively, with 6 bases between them. The CDR3 sequence is 13 residues long. In germline, CDR1 is SGHDT, CDR2 YYEEEE. As to this clone: The antigen remains unidentified.

The chain combines TRBV5-6 with TRBJ2-5; D ambiguous. This specimen was CD4+ or CD8+ T cells sorted from blood, taken in a trial of the OX40 agonist ivuxolimab. This TCR came from an adult with an advanced solid tumor such as melanoma, head and neck, liver or kidney cancer. CDR3 protein: CASSLVPKETQYF. As DNA, the CDR3 is TGTGCCAGCAGCTTGGTTCCTAAAGAGACCCAGTACTTC.